The T cell receptor beta chain described here comes from a study of tumor-infiltrating lymphocytes in primary liver carcinoma. Priming with a constant-region primer yielded TCR beta cDNA from about 510 ng total RNA. Construction of TCR beta libraries relied on three successive nested multiplex PCR rounds employing slightly modified ARM-PCR. Investigators reported that the first two PCR rounds, at roughly 11 cycles each, used TRBV1-TRBV30 forward primers with a C-beta reverse primer. MiXCR was run by TCRdb on the multiplex PCR reads, yielding one entry per CDR3 protein. This table has fewer than 75,000 distinct CDR3 sequences, over 60% appearing once. Germline V gives CDR1 SQVTM, CDR2 ANQGSEA. This CDR3 has 14 amino acids. Trimming at V came to 6 bases and at J to 0 bases, leaving 8 bases not matched to a gene. Starting material for RNA and DNA co-extraction consisted of roughly 19-30 mg of unsorted bulk tissue.

This receptor was taken from a middle-aged man with primary liver carcinoma and hepatitis B virus infection. The sequenced sample was liver tumor tissue from sampling region 4. Subset defined: tumor region T4, right-lateral pole. The rearrangement links TRBV29-1 to TRBJ2-7, with TRBD1 identical over 7 bases. The CDR3 region is CSVAGTESSYEQYF. Here the CDR3 DNA reads TGCAGCGTGGCCGGGACAGAAAGCTCCTACGAGCAGTACTTC.